The 27 T cell receptor beta chains below come from one sample, sequenced in a study of blood T cells in healthy people across ages. Sample-barcoded 5' priming and a J-beta primer mix drove a second PCR of roughly 7 to 11 cycles. TCRdb recomputed calls from the 5' RACE reads with MiXCR, one row per CDR3 protein. The sample contains 800,000 to 1,000,000 distinct CDR3 sequences, around 49% of which appear only once. Sequences were obtained from blood. The receptor set was obtained from a man aged 25-45 years in good health.

The chain combines TRBV5-1 with TRBJ2-1; 11 nucleotides match TRBD2. The V and J ends lost 0 bases and 5 bases, in that order; junction bases with no gene match: 4. Germline-derived CDR1 and CDR2 are SGHRS and YFSETQ. The CDR3 runs 16 residues. This chain's CDR3 is CASSLVLAGGNNEQFF. The CDR3 DNA reads as TGCGCCAGCAGCTTGGTCCTAGCGGGGGGAAACAATGAGCAGTTCTTC.

This clonotype appeared a few times. In DNA, the CDR3 is TGTGCCAGCAGCTTAAATTTAGGAGAGACCCAGTACTTC. Translated, it gives CASSLNLGETQYF. This chain uses TRBV11-2 with TRBJ2-5, with D hard to call. V shed 2 bases and J shed 4 bases, with 8 bases lying between them. The CDR3 contains 13 residues. Germline V gene data show CDR1 as SGHAT and CDR2 as FQNNGV.

This chain joins TRBV20-1 and TRBJ2-7; 7 nucleotides match TRBD1. V shed 7 bases and J 6 bases; nucleotides not matched to a gene: 15. This CDR3 has 14 amino acids. Germline lookup yields CDR1 DFQATT and CDR2 SNEGSKA (reference sequence). CDR3 in amino acids: CSGITGTVRPEQYF. The CDR3 DNA is TGCAGTGGCATCACCGGGACAGTGAGGCCCGAGCAGTACTTC.

This clonotype was seen a few times. The rearrangement joins TRBV5-1 to TRBJ2-3; D might be TRBD1 or TRBD2, each matching 5 bases. Germline CDR1 reads SGHRS; CDR2 reads YFSETQ. Trimming took off 3 bases at V and 2 bases at J, with 16 bases between the two ends. This CDR3 spans 16 amino acids. CDR3 in DNA: TGCGCCAGCAGCTCTGGGACGGCACTCCACACAGATACGCAGTATTTT. Translation: CASSSGTALHTDTQYF.

This clonotype was found a few times. The chain combines TRBV29-1 with TRBJ2-5, with 12 nucleotides matching TRBD1. Losses at the gene ends were 7 bases for V and 6 bases for J; bases not matched to a gene: 9. Germline assignment: CDR1 SQVTM and CDR2 ANQGSEA. The CDR3 is 14 amino acids. The CDR3, as DNA: TGCAGCGCCTTCCCGGGACAGGGGGCGCAGACCCAGTACTTC. This translates into CSAFPGQGAQTQYF.

The chain employs TRBV6-5 and TRBJ2-7; D is perhaps TRBD1 or TRBD2 (5 bases each). V was clipped by 2 bases and J by 0 bases, with 14 bases between them. This CDR3 has 16 residues. The germline gives CDR1 MNHEY, CDR2 SVGAGI. CDR3 sequence reads: CASSYPRGGSSYEQYF. Written as DNA, the CDR3 is TGTGCCAGCAGTTACCCGAGGGGCGGAAGCTCCTACGAGCAGTACTTC.

V and J are TRBV5-6 and TRBJ2-7; D unclear. This CDR3 is 13 amino acids long. V shed 4 bases and J shed 3 bases, with 11 bases lying between them. In germline, CDR1 is SGHDT, CDR2 YYEEEE. The CDR3 nucleotides are TGTGCCAGCAGCGAGAGACTGGGCTACGAGCAGTACTTC. Its protein product is CASSERLGYEQYF.

The chain combines TRBV3-1 with TRBJ2-3; 15 bases are shared with TRBD2. Germline loops: CDR1 LGHDT, CDR2 YNNKEL (reference sequence). With V trimmed by 3 bases and J by 2 bases, 12 bases remained unmatched. The CDR3 has 20 residues. CDR3 sequence reads: CASSHPRTSGGAIHTDTQYF. In DNA form, the CDR3 reads TGTGCCAGCAGCCACCCTCGGACTAGCGGGGGGGCAATACACACAGATACGCAGTATTTT.

The chain uses TRBV20-1 and TRBJ1-4; 7 positions agree with TRBD1. CDR1 and CDR2 from the germline V gene are DFQATT and SNEGSKA (reference sequence). With 6 bases clipped from V and 6 bases from J, the junction kept 16 bases outside the gene matches. The CDR3 length is 16 residues. CDR3 in DNA: TGCAGTGCGCCACCGAGGGAGGGGGCGAACTATGAAAAACTGTTTTTT. The encoded protein is CSAPPREGANYEKLFF.

V is TRBV4-1 and J is TRBJ1-5, with a weak D call TRBD1 (6 bases). V lost 4 bases to trimming and J lost 2 bases, with 12 bases between them. The CDR3 extends over 15 amino acids. Germline loops: CDR1 MGHRA, CDR2 YSYEKL. CDR3 DNA sequence: TGCGCCAGCAGCCCCGGTGAGGGGGGCAATCAGCCCCAGCATTTT. Encoded protein: CASSPGEGGNQPQHF.

The rearrangement joins TRBV2 to TRBJ2-5; D possibly matches TRBD1 or TRBD2 (5 bases each). This CDR3 contains 13 residues. Trimming left V 7 bases short and J 2 bases short, with 11 bases between. Per germline, CDR1 SNHLY and CDR2 FYNNEI. CDR3 nucleotides: TGTGCCAGCACTGAGGGGATTCAAGAGACCCAGTACTTC. It yields the protein CASTEGIQETQYF.

In this sample, this clonotype turned up many times. This rearrangement joins TRBV7-2 to TRBJ2-5, with D tentatively TRBD2 (6 bases). Trimming pared 0 bases from V and 10 bases from J, leaving 15 bases between. The CDR3 contains 14 residues. CDR1 is SGHTA and CDR2 is FQGNSA in the germline V gene. The CDR3 coding sequence is TGTGCCAGCAGCTTAGCGGTGGGGGGAGGAGACCAGTACTTC. Its translation: CASSLAVGGGDQYF.

This rearrangement joins TRBV5-6 to TRBJ1-2, with 7 positions matching TRBD1. This CDR3 is 14 amino acids long. Germline lookup yields CDR1 SGHDT and CDR2 YYEEEE. The V segment lost 3 bases and the J segment 4 bases; nucleotides outside the gene matches: 6. In DNA, the CDR3 is TGTGCCAGCAGCTCCGGGACAGCTGCCTATGGCTACACCTTC. This encodes CASSSGTAAYGYTF.

Only a few counts were recorded for this clonotype. This chain joins TRBV5-1 and TRBJ1-2, with D possibly TRBD1 on 5 matching bases. CDR3 length equals 13 residues. The V gene lost 4 bases and the J gene lost 4 bases, with 11 bases spanning the gap. Germline values: CDR1 SGHRS, CDR2 YFSETQ. The CDR3 spells CASSVLDTYGYTF. The CDR3 DNA reads as TGCGCCAGCAGCGTTTTGGACACCTATGGCTACACCTTC.

This clonotype was counted a single time. The chain recombines TRBV6-1 with TRBJ2-5; TRBD2 agrees at 13 bases. Germline V CDR1 and CDR2: MNHNS, SASEGT. The J segment lost 2 bases and the V segment lost 2 bases, leaving 2 bases of the junction unmatched. CDR3 length equals 16 residues. The DNA of the CDR3 is TGTGCCAGCAGTGAATGGGGACTAGCGGGACAAGAGACCCAGTACTTC. Amino acid sequence: CASSEWGLAGQETQYF.

The chain links TRBV24-1 to TRBJ2-5, with D perhaps TRBD1 or TRBD2 (5 bases each). The DNA matches TRBJ2-7 better at its end, which makes the J call doubtful. The CDR3 contains 14 residues. Germline V gene sequence: CDR1 KGHDR, CDR2 SFDVKD. CDR3 nucleotide sequence: TGTGCCACCAGTGATTCCGAGGGCAGGGACGAGCAGTACTTC. Its translation: CATSDSEGRDEQYF.

This clonotype came up once. The V call is TRBV30, the J call TRBJ1-5; 7 bases align to TRBD1. Germline loops: CDR1 GTSNPN, CDR2 SVGIG (reference sequence). Losses at the gene ends were 0 bases for V and 6 bases for J; bases not matched to a gene: 8. This CDR3 contains 15 residues. In DNA form, the CDR3 reads TGTGCCTGGAGTGTAGGGCAGGGGGTACGTCAGCCCCAGCATTTT. It is translated as CAWSVGQGVRQPQHF.

V usage is TRBV29-1 and J usage is TRBJ2-1; 7 positions agree with TRBD1. Germline V CDR1 and CDR2: SQVTM, ANQGSEA. V shed 3 bases, J shed 5 bases, and the junction held 7 bases outside the gene matches. CDR3 size: 14 residues. CDR3 DNA sequence: TGCAGCGTTGATCCGGGACAGATTAACAATGAGCAGTTCTTC. Translated: CSVDPGQINNEQFF.

The V call is TRBV7-8, the J call TRBJ1-1, with no clear D. CDR1 is SGHVS and CDR2 is FQNEAQ in the germline V gene. Trimming took 1 base from V and 6 from J, leaving 15 bases between them. The CDR3 extends over 15 amino acids. The CDR3 reads CASSLVRSMVSEAFF. The CDR3 DNA follows: TGTGCCAGCAGCTTAGTTCGATCTATGGTATCTGAAGCTTTCTTT.

This clonotype was seen a single time. The CDR3 bases are TGCGCCAGCGGCAAGGGGGGGTTCACAGATACGCAGTATTTT. It translates to CASGKGGFTDTQYF. V is TRBV4-3 and J is TRBJ2-3, with D possibly being TRBD2 (7 bases). V dropped 8 bases and J dropped 2 bases, with 14 bases sitting between them. The CDR3 runs 14 residues. Germline lookup yields CDR1 LGHNA and CDR2 YSLEER.

The V call is TRBV5-5, the J call TRBJ2-7; TRBD2 matches at 8 bases. The last part of the DNA fits TRBJ2-5 better; the J call may be wrong. Germline CDR1 and CDR2: SGHKS and YYEKEE (reference sequence). The CDR3 runs to 16 residues. CDR3 in amino acids: CASSLSTGGPIETQYF. The DNA of the CDR3 is TGTGCCAGCAGCTTATCAACGGGAGGGCCAATAGAGACCCAGTACTTC.

This clonotype appeared a few times. This chain uses TRBV9 with TRBJ2-7; D might be TRBD1 or TRBD2, each matching 6 bases. The V end lost 0 bases, the J end lost 4 bases, and 14 bases lay between the germline ends. This CDR3 is 15 amino acids long. In germline, CDR1 is SGDLS, CDR2 YYNGEE. CDR3 sequence reads: CASSVAPGAGYEQYF. The CDR3 coding sequence is TGTGCCAGCAGCGTAGCCCCGGGGGCTGGATACGAGCAGTACTTC.

The chain joins TRBV7-2 to TRBJ2-7, with no clear D. Germline V CDR1 and CDR2: SGHTA, FQGNSA. The CDR3 has 11 residues. V gave up 5 bases and J gave up 6 bases, with 8 bases separating them. CDR3 in amino acids: CASSVLVEQYF. The CDR3 DNA follows: TGTGCCAGCAGCGTTCTGGTCGAGCAGTACTTC.

The chain is built from TRBV9 and TRBJ2-1, with TRBD2 matching 8 bases. Gene TRBJ2-7 matches the end of the DNA better, so the J call may be wrong. Germline loops: CDR1 SGDLS, CDR2 YYNGEE. The CDR3 runs 15 residues. The CDR3 protein is CASSDPGGSYNEQYF. The CDR3 DNA follows: TGTGCCAGCAGCGACCCGGGGGGGTCCTACAATGAGCAGTACTTC.

This clonotype occurred a few times. The rearrangement links TRBV5-1 to TRBJ1-6; unclear D gene. Trimming removed 1 base at V and 12 bases at J, with 14 bases between. CDR3 length equals 14 residues. CDR1 is SGHRS and CDR2 is YFSETQ in the germline V gene. In DNA form, the CDR3 reads TGCGCCAGCAGCTTGCTTGCCGGAGAGCAACCCCTCCACTTT. Its translation: CASSLLAGEQPLHF.

The chain joins TRBV7-2 to TRBJ2-7, with D hard to call. With 5 bases removed from V and 0 bases from J, the gap between germline ends came to 14 bases. The CDR3 is made up of 15 amino acids. Germline CDR1 SGHTA, CDR2 FQGNSA. The CDR3 is CASSPETVVSYEQYF. In DNA form, the CDR3 reads TGTGCCAGCAGCCCCGAGACTGTCGTCTCCTACGAGCAGTACTTC.

This clonotype was seen only a few times. The chain couples TRBV7-9 to TRBJ2-5; 8 bases line up with TRBD1. The J call could be wrong; TRBJ2-7 is a better fit for the DNA end. The CDR3 contains 11 residues. Germline V lookup: CDR1 SEHNR, CDR2 FQNEAQ (reference sequence). This chain's CDR3 is CATRTGYEQYF. In nucleotides, the CDR3 is TGTGCCACCAGGACAGGGTACGAGCAGTACTTC.